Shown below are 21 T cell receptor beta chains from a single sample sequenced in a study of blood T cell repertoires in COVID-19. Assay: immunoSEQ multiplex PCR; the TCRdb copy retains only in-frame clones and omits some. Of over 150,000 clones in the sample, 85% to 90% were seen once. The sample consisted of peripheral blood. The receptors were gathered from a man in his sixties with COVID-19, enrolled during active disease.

CDR3 sequence: CASTRDRASYEQYF. The DNA for the CDR3 is TGTGCCAGCACCCGGGACAGGGCCTCCTACGAGCAGTACTTC. The chain is built from TRBV2 and TRBJ2-7, with TRBD1 matching 9 bases. Trimming cost V 7 bases and J 0 bases; bases outside gene matches: 4. The CDR3 has 14 amino acids. CDR1 and CDR2 (germline): SNHLY, FYNNEI.

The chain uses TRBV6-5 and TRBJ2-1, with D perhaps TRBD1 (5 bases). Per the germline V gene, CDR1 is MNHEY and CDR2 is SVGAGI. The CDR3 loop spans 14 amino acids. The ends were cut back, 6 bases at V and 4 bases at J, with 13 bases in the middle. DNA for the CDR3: TGTGCCAGCAGACCGAGACAGACATACAATGAGCAGTTCTTC. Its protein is CASRPRQTYNEQFF.

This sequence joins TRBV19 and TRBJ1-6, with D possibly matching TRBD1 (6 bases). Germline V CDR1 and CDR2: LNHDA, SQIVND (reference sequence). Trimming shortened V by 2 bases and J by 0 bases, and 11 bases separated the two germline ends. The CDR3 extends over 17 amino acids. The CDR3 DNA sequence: TGTGCCAGTAGTATAACAACAGGGAGCTCCTATAATTCACCCCTCCACTTT. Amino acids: CASSITTGSSYNSPLHF.

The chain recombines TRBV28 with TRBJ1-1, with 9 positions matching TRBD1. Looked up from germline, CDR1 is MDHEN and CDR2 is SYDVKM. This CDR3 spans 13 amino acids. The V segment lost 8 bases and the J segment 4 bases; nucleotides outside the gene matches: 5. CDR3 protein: CASRGQGFTEAFF. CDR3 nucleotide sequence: TGTGCCAGCCGTGGACAGGGGTTCACTGAAGCTTTCTTT.

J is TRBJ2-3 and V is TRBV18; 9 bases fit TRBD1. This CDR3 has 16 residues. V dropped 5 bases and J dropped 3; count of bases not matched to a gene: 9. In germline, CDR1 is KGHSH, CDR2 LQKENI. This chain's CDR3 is CASSLGQGLTTDTQYF. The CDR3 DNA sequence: TGTGCCAGCTCATTAGGACAGGGGCTTACTACAGATACGCAGTATTTT.

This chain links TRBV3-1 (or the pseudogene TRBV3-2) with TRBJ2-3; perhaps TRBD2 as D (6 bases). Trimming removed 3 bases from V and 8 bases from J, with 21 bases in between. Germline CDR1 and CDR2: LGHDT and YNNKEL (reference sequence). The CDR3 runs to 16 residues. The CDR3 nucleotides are TGTGCCAGCAGCCAGTCGGGGACTCCCACAGTGGGTACGCAGTATTTT. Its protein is CASSQSGTPTVGTQYF.

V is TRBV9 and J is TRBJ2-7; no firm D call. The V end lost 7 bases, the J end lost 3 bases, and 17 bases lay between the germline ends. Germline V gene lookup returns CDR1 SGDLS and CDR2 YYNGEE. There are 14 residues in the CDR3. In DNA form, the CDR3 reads TGTGCCAGCGGCCGTGAGACACTTAACTACGAGCAGTACTTC. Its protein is CASGRETLNYEQYF.

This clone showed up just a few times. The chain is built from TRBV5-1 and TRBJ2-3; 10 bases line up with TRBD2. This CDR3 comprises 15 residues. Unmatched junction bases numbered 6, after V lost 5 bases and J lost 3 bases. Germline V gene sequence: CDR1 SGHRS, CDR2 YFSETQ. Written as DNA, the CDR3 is TGCGCCAGCAGTTTAGCGGGAGGCCCGACAGATACGCAGTATTTT. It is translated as CASSLAGGPTDTQYF.

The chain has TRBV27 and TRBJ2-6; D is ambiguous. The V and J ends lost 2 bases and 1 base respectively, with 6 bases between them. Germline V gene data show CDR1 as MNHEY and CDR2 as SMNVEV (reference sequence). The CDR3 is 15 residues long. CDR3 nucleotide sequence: TGTGCCAGCAGTTTAATTCATTCTGGGGCCAACGTCCTGACTTTC. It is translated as CASSLIHSGANVLTF.

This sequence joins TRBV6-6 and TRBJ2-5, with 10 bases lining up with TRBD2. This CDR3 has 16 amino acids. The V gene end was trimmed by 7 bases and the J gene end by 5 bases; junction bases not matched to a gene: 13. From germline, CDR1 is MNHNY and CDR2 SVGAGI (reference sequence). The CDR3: CASTQLGTSGTETQYF. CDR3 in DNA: TGTGCCAGCACCCAACTCGGAACTAGCGGGACGGAGACCCAGTACTTC.

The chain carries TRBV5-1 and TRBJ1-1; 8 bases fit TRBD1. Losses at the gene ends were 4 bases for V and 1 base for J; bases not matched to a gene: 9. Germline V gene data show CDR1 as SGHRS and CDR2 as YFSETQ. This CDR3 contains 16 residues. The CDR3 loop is CASSPGQALGNTEAFF. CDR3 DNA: TGCGCCAGCAGCCCGGGACAGGCCCTCGGGAACACTGAAGCTTTCTTT.

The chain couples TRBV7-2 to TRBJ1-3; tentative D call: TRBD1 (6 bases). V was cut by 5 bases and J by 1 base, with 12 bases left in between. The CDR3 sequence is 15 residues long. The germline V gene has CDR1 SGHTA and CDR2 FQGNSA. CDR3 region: CASSTGFGSGNTIYF. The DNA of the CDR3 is TGTGCCAGCAGCACAGGGTTTGGTTCTGGAAACACCATATATTTT.

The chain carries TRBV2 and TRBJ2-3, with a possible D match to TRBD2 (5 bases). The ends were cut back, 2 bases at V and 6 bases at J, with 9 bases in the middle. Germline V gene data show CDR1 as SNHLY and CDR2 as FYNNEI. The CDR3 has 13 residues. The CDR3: CASSENGVDTQYF. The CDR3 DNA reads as TGTGCCAGCAGTGAAAACGGGGTGGATACGCAGTATTTT.

The CDR3 DNA follows: TGTGCCATCAGTGAGCCAACCACAGGGCGCGGCTACACCTTC. This encodes CAISEPTTGRGYTF. The V and J genes are TRBV10-3 and TRBJ1-2, with D possibly matching TRBD1 (6 bases). V was clipped by 2 bases and J by 8 bases, with 15 bases between them. In germline, CDR1 is ENHRY, CDR2 SYGVKD. The CDR3 loop spans 14 amino acids.

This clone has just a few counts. CDR3 loop: CASSAHRDSNQPQHF. The CDR3 coding sequence is TGTGCCAGCAGTGCCCACAGGGATAGCAATCAGCCCCAGCATTTT. This chain connects TRBV6-2 or TRBV6-3 to TRBJ1-5, with D perhaps TRBD1 (6 bases). V lost 5 bases and J 0 bases, leaving 11 bases between the germline ends. The CDR3 consists of 15 residues. Looked up from germline, CDR1 is MNHEY and CDR2 is SVGEGT.

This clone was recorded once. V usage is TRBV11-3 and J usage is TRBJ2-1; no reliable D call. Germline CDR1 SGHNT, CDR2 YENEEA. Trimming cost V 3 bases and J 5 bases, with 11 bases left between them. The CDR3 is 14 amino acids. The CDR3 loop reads CASSFVSRNNEQFF. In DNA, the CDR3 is TGTGCCAGCAGCTTCGTCTCCAGGAACAATGAGCAGTTCTTC.

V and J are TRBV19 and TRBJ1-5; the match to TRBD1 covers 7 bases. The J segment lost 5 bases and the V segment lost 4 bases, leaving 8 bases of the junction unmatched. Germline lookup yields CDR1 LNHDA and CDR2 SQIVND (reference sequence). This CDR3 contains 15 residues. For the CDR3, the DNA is TGTGCCAGTAGTACGTTGACAGGGCTCGATCAGCCCCAGCATTTT. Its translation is CASSTLTGLDQPQHF.

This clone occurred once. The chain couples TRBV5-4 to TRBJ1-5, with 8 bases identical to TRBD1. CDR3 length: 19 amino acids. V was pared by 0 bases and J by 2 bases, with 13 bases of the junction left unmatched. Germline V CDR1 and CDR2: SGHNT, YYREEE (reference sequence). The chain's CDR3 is CASSLGPGGGRVGNQPQHF. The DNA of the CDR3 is TGTGCCAGCAGCTTGGGCCCAGGGGGCGGTCGAGTTGGCAATCAGCCCCAGCATTTT.

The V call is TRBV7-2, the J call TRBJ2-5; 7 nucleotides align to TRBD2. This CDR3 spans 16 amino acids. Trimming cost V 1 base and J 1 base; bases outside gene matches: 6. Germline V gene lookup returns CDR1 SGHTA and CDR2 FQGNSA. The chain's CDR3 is CASSLGPASGQETQYF. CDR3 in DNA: TGTGCCAGCAGCTTAGGCCCGGCTAGCGGCCAAGAGACCCAGTACTTC.

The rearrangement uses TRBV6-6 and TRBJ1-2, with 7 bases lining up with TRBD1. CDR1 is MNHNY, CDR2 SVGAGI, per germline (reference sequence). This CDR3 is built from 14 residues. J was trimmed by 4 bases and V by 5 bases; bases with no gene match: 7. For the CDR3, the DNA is TGTGCCAGCAGTGGGACAGATGGGGGCTATGGCTACACCTTC. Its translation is CASSGTDGGYGYTF.

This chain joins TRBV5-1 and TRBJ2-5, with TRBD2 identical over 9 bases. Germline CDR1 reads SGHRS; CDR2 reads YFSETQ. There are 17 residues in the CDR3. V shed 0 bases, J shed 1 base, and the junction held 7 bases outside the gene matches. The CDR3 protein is CASSLASGASAQETQYF. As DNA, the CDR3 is TGCGCCAGCAGCTTGGCTAGCGGGGCGTCTGCCCAAGAGACCCAGTACTTC.